This T cell receptor (beta chain) was recorded in a study of cytomegalovirus exposure and HLA in healthy donors. General study findings and limits: As a later analysis revealed, most CMV-associated TCR beta chains appeared HLA-restricted. The study listed around 150 cytomegalovirus-associated TCR beta chains. HLA allele associations emerged for 16,951 TCR beta sequences in a later analysis, at 0.05 false discovery rate. It emerged from a later analysis that several of the most significant clusters appeared to be linked to common viral pathogens.

The CDR3 covers 21 residues. Amplification used 60 Vbeta primers and 13 Jbeta primers. Generated by immunoSEQ multiplex PCR, the TCRdb table keeps only in-frame clones and is missing some. The table includes some 130,000 clones, around 80% detected once. In regard to this clone: Its antigen is still unknown.

The J gene is TRBJ1-1, the V gene TRBV1. TRBV1 is classified as a pseudogene. This sequence originates from a man aged 25-45 years in good health and CMV-seronegative. Sequencing was performed on PBMCs. CDR3 amino acids: CTSSTYQGKVKGAGVNTEAFF. The CDR3 DNA is TGCACCAGCAGCACATATCAGGGGAAGGTGAAAGGCGCGGGAGTGAACACTGAAGCTTTCTTT.